A single sample gave rise to the 2 T cell receptor beta chains below, sequenced in a study of OX40 agonist ivuxolimab in advanced cancers. Libraries were prepared by immunoSEQ multiplex PCR; TCRdb keeps only in-frame clonotypes and omits some of them. The table lists approximately 98,000 clones, around 93% of them singletons. This sample comprised CD4+ or CD8+ T cells sorted from blood, obtained in a trial of the OX40 agonist ivuxolimab. The source is an adult with an advanced solid tumor such as melanoma, head and neck, liver or kidney cancer.

The CDR3 reads CASSLGGSNTEAFF. CDR3 bases: TGTGCCAGCAGCTTAGGGGGAAGTAACACTGAAGCTTTCTTT. This chain uses TRBV7-9 with TRBJ1-1, with D unclear. There are 14 residues in the CDR3. Germline lookup yields CDR1 SEHNR and CDR2 FQNEAQ (reference sequence). The V and J ends lost 1 base and 2 bases respectively, with 8 bases between them.

Written as DNA, the CDR3 is TGTGCCAGCAGCTTAGTCGGACAGGAAGAGACCCAGTACTTC. Encoded protein: CASSLVGQEETQYF. The chain joins TRBV7-9 to TRBJ2-5; 7 nucleotides agree with TRBD1. Germline V CDR1 and CDR2: SEHNR, FQNEAQ (reference sequence). There are 14 residues in the CDR3. V was clipped by 1 base and J by 3 bases; unmatched bases: 2.